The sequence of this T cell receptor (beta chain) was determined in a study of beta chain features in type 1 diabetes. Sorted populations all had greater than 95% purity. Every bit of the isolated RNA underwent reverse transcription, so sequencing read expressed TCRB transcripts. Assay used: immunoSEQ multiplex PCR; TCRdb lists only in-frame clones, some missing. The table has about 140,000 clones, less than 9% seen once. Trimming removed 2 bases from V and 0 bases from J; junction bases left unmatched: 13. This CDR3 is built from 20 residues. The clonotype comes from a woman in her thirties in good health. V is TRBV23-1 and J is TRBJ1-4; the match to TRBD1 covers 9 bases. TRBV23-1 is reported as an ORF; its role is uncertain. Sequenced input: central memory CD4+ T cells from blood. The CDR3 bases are TGCGCCAGCAGTCAAGGGAAGACAGGGGGTACAGAGGCAACTAATGAAAAACTGTTTTTT. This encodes CASSQGKTGGTEATNEKLFF.